This is a list of T cell receptor beta chains from one sample in a study of Graves' ophthalmopathy and Graves' hyperthyroidism. TCRdb reprocessed the multiplex PCR reads via MiXCR and lists one record per CDR3 protein. The data contain over a million distinct CDR3 sequences, approximately 35% of them singletons. The sample consisted of peripheral blood or thyroid tissue (not recorded which). These receptors all stem from an adult man with Graves' hyperthyroidism. Each CDR3 is given with its conserved first and last residue. A D gene is named only where the DNA matches it firmly. Only part of the rows carry a size: once, few, many, or a class if the clone is expanded.

j_gene | v_gene | d_gene | abundance | CDR3aa | CDR3nt
TRBJ1-2 | TRBV7-2 | . | many | CASNQGGGRGYTF | TGTGCCAGCAATCAAGGAGGGGGGCGCGGCTACACCTTC
TRBJ1-5 | TRBV15 | TRBD1 | . | CATRRQGADSNQPQHF | TGTGCCACCCGTCGACAGGGGGCCGATAGCAATCAGCCCCAGCATTTT
TRBJ2-7 | TRBV30 | . | few | CAWSFLAKPYEQYF | TGTGCCTGGAGTTTTCTAGCGAAACCCTACGAGCAGTACTTC
TRBJ1-2 | TRBV7-2 | TRBD1 | . | CASSDRGAFYGYTF | TGTGCCAGCAGTGACAGGGGCGCCTTCTATGGCTACACCTTC
TRBJ2-2 | TRBV5-1 | . | . | CASSWNTDFTGELFF | TGCGCCAGCAGCTGGAACACGGACTTTACCGGGGAGCTGTTTTTT
TRBJ1-5 | TRBV6-6 | TRBD1 | . | CASSYSRDRGHQPQHF | TGTGCCAGCAGTTACTCGCGGGACAGGGGGCATCAGCCCCAGCATTTT
TRBJ1-2 | TRBV4-1 | . | many | CASSQIGGARRTNYGYTF | TGCGCCAGCAGCCAAATAGGAGGGGCAAGACGAACTAACTATGGCTACACCTTC
TRBJ2-1 | TRBV20-1 | . | . | CSARAGQFF | TGCAGTGCTAGGGCGGGTCAGTTCTTC
TRBJ1-5 | TRBV10-2 | TRBD1 | many | CASSHWGGQANQPQHF | TGCGCCAGCAGTCACTGGGGGGGACAGGCCAATCAGCCCCAGCATTTT
TRBJ2-2 | TRBV28 | . | . | CASSGSLRELFF | TGTGCCAGCAGCGGTTCTCTACGGGAGCTGTTTTTT